This TCR beta chain was captured by sequencing in a study of cytomegalovirus exposure and HLA in healthy donors. Study-wide findings and caveats: Most of the CMV-associated TCR beta chains (in a later analysis) appeared to be HLA-restricted. According to reports, the classifier identified cytomegalovirus status with high specificity and sensitivity. In most subjects, TCR beta sequences reportedly gave accurate predictions of HLA-A and HLA-B alleles.

V dropped 4 bases and J dropped 5; count of bases not matched to a gene: 3. Germline-derived CDR1 and CDR2 are MNHNS and SASEGT. The CDR3 sequence is 14 residues long. Points on this clone: Its antigen is not known.

Researchers ran the PCR with 60 Vbeta and 13 Jbeta primers. TCRdb's table, derived via immunoSEQ multiplex PCR, lists solely in-frame clones and lacks some. The sample shows 49,000 or so clones, 81% of them seen only once. The source of this sequence is a boy aged 10-17 years in good health and CMV-seropositive. The specimen sequenced was PBMCs. The chain couples TRBV6-1 to TRBJ1-5, with 9 positions matching TRBD1. Here the CDR3 reads CASSARDRDQPQHF. The DNA of the CDR3 is TGTGCCAGCAGTGCCCGGGACAGGGATCAGCCCCAGCATTTT.